These 22 T cell receptor beta chains originate from one sample sequenced in a study of blood T cell repertoires in COVID-19. Clones were sequenced by immunoSEQ multiplex PCR, and TCRdb holds only the in-frame ones, with some missing. The data hold over 200,000 clones, with 86% observed a single time. The specimen sequenced was PBMCs or T cells enriched from blood (not recorded which). The receptors originated from a woman in her forties or fifties in a cohort exposed to, infected with or recovered from COVID-19 (not recorded which).

The chain uses TRBV10-3 and TRBJ1-1, with D perhaps matching TRBD1 (5 bases). V was clipped by 8 bases and J by 1 base, with 11 bases between them. The CDR3 contains 13 residues. The V gene's germline CDR1 is ENHRY and CDR2 SYGVKD. The CDR3 DNA follows: TGTGCCATCGGGAACAGGCCGAACACTGAAGCTTTCTTT. Protein sequence: CAIGNRPNTEAFF.

The chain uses TRBV9 and TRBJ2-5; 11 positions agree with TRBD1. This CDR3 has 16 residues. V lost 4 bases to trimming and J lost 2 bases; unmatched junction nucleotides: 7. Germline lookup yields CDR1 SGDLS and CDR2 YYNGEE. CDR3: CASSKKDRGQQETQYF. DNA for the CDR3: TGTGCCAGCAGCAAGAAGGACAGGGGGCAGCAAGAGACCCAGTACTTC.

The V call is TRBV5-1, the J call TRBJ1-3, with D possibly TRBD1 on 6 matching bases. Germline V CDR1 and CDR2: SGHRS, YFSETQ. There are 15 residues in the CDR3. Trimming removed 4 bases from V and 0 bases from J, with 11 bases in between. The CDR3: CASSQQGSSGNTIYF. CDR3 bases: TGCGCCAGCAGCCAACAGGGTAGCTCTGGAAACACCATATATTTT.

V gene TRBV12-5 combines with J gene TRBJ1-4; 10 bases fit TRBD1. CDR1 LGHNT and CDR2 FRNRAP come from the germline V gene. The trim removed 0 bases at V and 6 bases at J, leaving 13 bases unmatched. The CDR3 is 19 amino acids. The CDR3 is CASGLVPWTGGGLDEKLFF. The CDR3 coding sequence is TGTGCTAGTGGTTTGGTACCTTGGACAGGGGGTGGTTTGGATGAAAAACTGTTTTTT.

The genes are TRBV27 and TRBJ2-7; TRBD1 agrees at 10 bases. V dropped 8 bases and J dropped 6; count of bases not matched to a gene: 10. Germline CDR1 MNHEY, CDR2 SMNVEV (reference sequence). The CDR3 length is 14 residues. The CDR3, as DNA: TGTGCCAGCCGCGGACAGGGGGGGGCCTCCGAGCAGTACTTC. This codes for CASRGQGGASEQYF.

The chain carries TRBV9 and TRBJ2-2; 8 bases match TRBD2. With 1 base clipped from V and 10 bases from J, the junction kept 12 bases outside the gene matches. Germline V lookup: CDR1 SGDLS, CDR2 YYNGEE. The CDR3 is made up of 16 amino acids. The CDR3 loop is CASSVSGGGIVEELFF. The CDR3 DNA follows: TGTGCCAGCAGCGTAAGCGGGGGCGGGATTGTCGAGGAGCTGTTTTTT.

This chain connects TRBV12-5 to TRBJ2-4, with 8 bases matching TRBD1. Looked up from germline, CDR1 is LGHNT and CDR2 is FRNRAP. J gave up 7 bases and V 6 bases, and 5 bases lay outside the gene matches. The CDR3 spans 13 residues. The CDR3 spells CASGRTGSNIQYF. As DNA, the CDR3 is TGTGCTAGTGGGCGGACAGGGAGTAACATTCAGTACTTC.

This chain uses TRBV11-3 with TRBJ2-1, with 7 positions matching TRBD2. The CDR3 length is 16 residues. Germline V gene data show CDR1 as SGHNT and CDR2 as YENEEA. Trimming removed 2 bases from V and 6 bases from J; junction bases left unmatched: 10. The CDR3 region is CASSLSSNGGFNEQFF. CDR3 DNA: TGTGCCAGCAGCTTATCCTCGAACGGGGGGTTCAATGAGCAGTTCTTC.

The chain has TRBV5-4 and TRBJ2-7; 8 bases line up with TRBD1. Germline lookup yields CDR1 SGHNT and CDR2 YYREEE (reference sequence). This CDR3 has 16 amino acids. V dropped 6 bases and J dropped 3; count of bases not matched to a gene: 14. This chain's CDR3 is CASTTGRTGGYYEQYF. Written as DNA, the CDR3 is TGTGCCAGCACCACAGGGCGCACAGGGGGTTACTACGAGCAGTACTTC.

This clone was observed a single time. J is TRBJ1-2 and V is TRBV7-9, with unresolved D. CDR3 size: 13 residues. Trimming took off 6 bases at V and 7 bases at J, with 15 bases between the two ends. The V gene's germline CDR1 is SEHNR and CDR2 FQNEAQ (reference sequence). The chain's CDR3 is CASRYGSYSGYTF. In nucleotides, the CDR3 is TGTGCCAGCAGATACGGGTCGTACTCTGGCTACACCTTC.

Here the CDR3 reads CASSGGRGYTF. The CDR3 nucleotides read TGTGCCAGCAGCGGAGGGAGAGGCTACACCTTC. The chain couples TRBV9 to TRBJ1-2, with D unresolved. The V end was cut by 3 bases, the J end by 8 bases, with 8 bases between. CDR1 SGDLS and CDR2 YYNGEE come from the germline V gene. The CDR3 length is 11 residues.

The chain recombines TRBV27 with TRBJ2-2; 13 bases agree with TRBD2. The germline V gene has CDR1 MNHEY and CDR2 SMNVEV (reference sequence). J was trimmed by 4 bases and V by 3 bases; bases with no gene match: 8. This CDR3 has 18 residues. CDR3 nucleotide sequence: TGTGCCAGCAGTTTTTCCGGGACTAGCGGGGCCGTCACCGGGGAGCTGTTTTTT. Its translation: CASSFSGTSGAVTGELFF.

This chain joins TRBV7-2 and TRBJ2-1, with 10 positions matching TRBD1. With 3 bases clipped from V and 7 bases from J, the junction kept 3 bases outside the gene matches. The germline gives CDR1 SGHTA, CDR2 FQGNSA. This CDR3 comprises 14 residues. The CDR3 nucleotides read TGTGCCAGCAGCTTGGACAGGGGGAGTAATGAGCAGTTCTTC. Protein sequence: CASSLDRGSNEQFF. The full variable domain, its missing parts supplied by reference TRBV7-2 and TRBJ2-1, is GAGVSQSPSNKVTEKGKDVELRCDPISGHTALYWYRQSLGQGLEFLIYFQGNSAPDKSGLPSDRFSAERTGGSVSTLTIQRTQQEDSAVYLCASSLDRGSNEQFFGPGTRLTVL.

V gene TRBV4-1 combines with J gene TRBJ2-3; 7 nucleotides agree with TRBD1. CDR3 length equals 16 residues. Germline CDR1 reads MGHRA; CDR2 reads YSYEKL. Trimming cost V 2 bases and J 1 base; bases outside gene matches: 6. The CDR3 nucleotides read TGCGCCAGCAGCCAATTCCCGGGACAGCGCACAGATACGCAGTATTTT. Residues: CASSQFPGQRTDTQYF.

The chain links TRBV27 to TRBJ2-6; the D is unclear. The germline V gene has CDR1 MNHEY and CDR2 SMNVEV (reference sequence). The CDR3 totals 16 residues. The V gene lost 2 bases and the J gene lost 1 base, with 9 bases spanning the gap. The CDR3: CASSLGSQSGANVLTF. The CDR3 bases are TGTGCCAGCAGTTTAGGCTCCCAATCTGGGGCCAACGTCCTGACTTTC.

The chain joins TRBV19 to TRBJ2-3; TRBD2 agrees at 8 bases. The CDR3 length is 16 residues. V lost 5 bases to trimming and J lost 5 bases; unmatched junction nucleotides: 12. CDR1 is LNHDA and CDR2 is SQIVND in the germline V gene (reference sequence). CDR3 sequence (DNA): TGTGCCAGTAGTCCCGAAGGACTAGCAGCCGGAGATACGCAGTATTTT. It encodes CASSPEGLAAGDTQYF. Using reference TRBV19 and TRBJ2-3 for the parts outside the CDR3, the full variable domain is DGGITQSPKYLFRKEGQNVTLSCEQNLNHDAMYWYRQDPGQGLRLIYYSQIVNDFQKGDIAEGYSVSREKKESFPLTVTSAQKNPTAFYLCASSPEGLAAGDTQYFGPGTRLTVL.

This clone was seen a few times. The chain combines TRBV6-5 with TRBJ1-3, with D hard to call. The CDR3 extends over 15 amino acids. V gave up 8 bases and J gave up 4 bases, with 18 bases separating them. Looked up from germline, CDR1 is MNHEY and CDR2 is SVGAGI. In DNA form, the CDR3 reads TGTGCCAGCTCCCCGAGGGCGACTAAAGGAAACACCATATATTTT. Its protein is CASSPRATKGNTIYF.

This clone was detected only a few times. The chain joins TRBV28 to TRBJ1-5; 8 nucleotides agree with TRBD1. Per the germline V gene, CDR1 is MDHEN and CDR2 is SYDVKM. Trimming cost V 7 bases and J 2 bases; bases outside gene matches: 4. The CDR3 totals 14 residues. CDR3 loop: CASTSGQGNQPQHF. The CDR3, as DNA: TGTGCCAGCACCTCGGGACAGGGCAATCAGCCCCAGCATTTT. The variable domain in full, with the rest retrieved from reference TRBV28 and TRBJ1-5, is DVKVTQSSRYLVKRTGEKVFLECVQDMDHENMFWYRQDPGLGLRLIYFSYDVKMKEKGDIPEGYSVSREKKERFSLILESASTNQTSMYLCASTSGQGNQPQHFGDGTRLSIL.

The chain links TRBV27 to TRBJ2-3; perhaps TRBD2 as D (5 bases). V was cut by 7 bases and J by 5 bases, with 22 bases left in between. The CDR3 length is 16 residues. Germline CDR1 reads MNHEY; CDR2 reads SMNVEV (reference sequence). CDR3 DNA sequence: TGTGCCAGCACCCCTCTTCCTGGACTTGCTGGAGATACGCAGTATTTT. It is translated as CASTPLPGLAGDTQYF.

The chain uses TRBV7-3 and TRBJ1-1, with no clear D. This CDR3 is 14 amino acids long. The V end lost 5 bases, the J end lost 3 bases, and 13 bases lay between the germline ends. Per germline, CDR1 SGHTA and CDR2 FQGTGA. CDR3 protein: CASSPLGGHTEAFF. In DNA form, the CDR3 reads TGTGCCAGCAGCCCCCTCGGAGGGCACACTGAAGCTTTCTTT.

This chain connects TRBV6-4 to TRBJ2-1; the D is unclear. Germline lookup yields CDR1 MRHNA and CDR2 SNTAGT. The CDR3 totals 13 residues. Between the trimmed V and J ends, which lost 5 bases and 1 base, there was a span of 6 bases. CDR3 sequence (DNA): TGTGCCAGCAGTATGAGTTCCTACAATGAGCAGTTCTTC. Translation: CASSMSSYNEQFF.

The V gene is TRBV10-3, the J gene TRBJ1-2; D is possibly TRBD1 (6 bases). Germline CDR1 is ENHRY and CDR2 is SYGVKD. The ends were cut back, 10 bases at V and 2 bases at J, with 17 bases in the middle. The CDR3 is made up of 14 amino acids. CDR3 nucleotide sequence: TGTGCCACGGCCTCCACAGGGTTCAACTATGGCTACACCTTC. Amino acid sequence: CATASTGFNYGYTF.